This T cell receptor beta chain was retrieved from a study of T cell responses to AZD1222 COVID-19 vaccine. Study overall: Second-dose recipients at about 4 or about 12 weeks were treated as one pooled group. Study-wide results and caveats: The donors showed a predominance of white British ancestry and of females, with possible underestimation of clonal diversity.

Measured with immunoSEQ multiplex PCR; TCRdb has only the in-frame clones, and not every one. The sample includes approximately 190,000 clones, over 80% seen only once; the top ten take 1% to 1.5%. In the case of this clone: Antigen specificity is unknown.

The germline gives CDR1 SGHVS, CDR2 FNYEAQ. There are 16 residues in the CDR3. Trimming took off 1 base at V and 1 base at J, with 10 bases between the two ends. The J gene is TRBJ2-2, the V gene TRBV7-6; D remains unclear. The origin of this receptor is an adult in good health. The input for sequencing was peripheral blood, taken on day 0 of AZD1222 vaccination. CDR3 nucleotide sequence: TGTGCCAGCAGCTTAGGTTTGGCACGGAACACCGGGGAGCTGTTTTTT. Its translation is CASSLGLARNTGELFF.